This TCR beta chain is from a study of T cells after posttransplantation cyclophosphamide. As concerns this clone: Its antigen is not known.

The CDR3 runs 14 residues. Trimming took 1 base from V and 6 from J, leaving 12 bases between them. Germline V lookup: CDR1 SGHTS, CDR2 YDEGEE. Repertoires were generated with immunoSEQ multiplex PCR, while TCRdb's copy carries only in-frame clones and drops some. This table holds around 16,000 clones, roughly 84% found once. Study-wide points: Donor CD8+ memory clones often dominated recipient blood repertoires at later times. Recipient CMV seropositivity and CMV reactivation strongly tracked TRB clonality.

Methotrexate plus calcineurin inhibitor accompanied controls' myeloablative marrow transplants; sampling was 1 year later. This TCR was recovered from a male patient aged 18 to 35 who received an allogeneic stem cell transplant from a related donor, was CMV-positive, and had no GVHD. Some T cells may be supplied by the graft donor. V usage is TRBV5-8 and J usage is TRBJ2-3; no clear D. Sequenced here: PBMCs, sampled approximately 390 days after allogeneic stem cell transplant with calcineurin inhibitor and methotrexate. CDR3: CASSLLEDWDTQYF. The CDR3 DNA reads as TGTGCCAGCAGCTTGCTCGAGGATTGGGATACGCAGTATTTT.